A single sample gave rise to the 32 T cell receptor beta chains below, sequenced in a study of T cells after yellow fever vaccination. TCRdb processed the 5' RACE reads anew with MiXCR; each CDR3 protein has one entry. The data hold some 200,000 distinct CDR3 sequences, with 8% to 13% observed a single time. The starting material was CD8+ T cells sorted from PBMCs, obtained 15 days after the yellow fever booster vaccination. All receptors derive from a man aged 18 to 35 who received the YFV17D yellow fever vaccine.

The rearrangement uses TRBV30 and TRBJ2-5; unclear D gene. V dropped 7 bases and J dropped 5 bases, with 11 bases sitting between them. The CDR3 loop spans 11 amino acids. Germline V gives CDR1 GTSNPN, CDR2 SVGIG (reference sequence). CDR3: CALEWRETQYF. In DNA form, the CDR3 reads TGTGCCTTGGAGTGGCGGGAGACCCAGTACTTC.

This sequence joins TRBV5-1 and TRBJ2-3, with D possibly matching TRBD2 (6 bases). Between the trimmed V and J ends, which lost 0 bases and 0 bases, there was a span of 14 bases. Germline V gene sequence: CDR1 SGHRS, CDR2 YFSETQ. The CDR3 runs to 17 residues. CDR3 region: CASSLERRGFSTDTQYF. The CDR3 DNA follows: TGCGCCAGCAGCTTGGAGCGGCGGGGCTTTAGCACAGATACGCAGTATTTT.

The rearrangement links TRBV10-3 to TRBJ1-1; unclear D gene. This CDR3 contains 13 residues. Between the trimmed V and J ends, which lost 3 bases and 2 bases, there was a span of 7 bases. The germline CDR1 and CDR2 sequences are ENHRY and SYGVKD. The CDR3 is CAISDLGNTEAFF. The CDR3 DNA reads TGTGCCATCAGTGATCTTGGAAACACTGAAGCTTTCTTT.

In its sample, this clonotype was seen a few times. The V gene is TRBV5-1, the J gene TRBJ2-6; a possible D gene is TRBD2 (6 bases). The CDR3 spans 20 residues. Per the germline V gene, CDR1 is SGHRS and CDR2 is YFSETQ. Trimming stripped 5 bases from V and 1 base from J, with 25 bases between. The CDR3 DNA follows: TGCGCCAGCAGGGGACTTTCCCCGCGTGCACCAGGGTCTGGGGCCAACGTCCTGACTTTC. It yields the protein CASRGLSPRAPGSGANVLTF.

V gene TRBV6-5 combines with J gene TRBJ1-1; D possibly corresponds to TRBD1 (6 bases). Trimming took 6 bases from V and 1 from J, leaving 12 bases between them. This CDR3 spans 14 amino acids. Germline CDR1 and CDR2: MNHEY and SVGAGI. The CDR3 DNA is TGTGCCAGCAGACAACAGGGCACGAACACTGAAGCTTTCTTT. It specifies CASRQQGTNTEAFF.

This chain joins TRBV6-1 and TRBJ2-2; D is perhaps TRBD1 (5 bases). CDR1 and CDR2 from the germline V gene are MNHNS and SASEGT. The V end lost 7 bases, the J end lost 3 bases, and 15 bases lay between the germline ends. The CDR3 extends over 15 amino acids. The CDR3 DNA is TGTGCCAGCACCGATGGGGCAGTCTACACCGGGGAGCTGTTTTTT. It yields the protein CASTDGAVYTGELFF.

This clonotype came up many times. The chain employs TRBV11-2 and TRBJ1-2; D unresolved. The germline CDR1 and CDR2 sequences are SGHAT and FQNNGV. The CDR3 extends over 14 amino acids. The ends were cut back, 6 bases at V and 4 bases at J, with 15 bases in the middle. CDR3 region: CASRPPGTGYGYTF. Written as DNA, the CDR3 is TGTGCCAGCAGGCCGCCAGGAACGGGCTATGGCTACACCTTC.

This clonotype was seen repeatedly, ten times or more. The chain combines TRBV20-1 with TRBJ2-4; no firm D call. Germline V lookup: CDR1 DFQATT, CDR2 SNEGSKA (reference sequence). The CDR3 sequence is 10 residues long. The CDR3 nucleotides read TGCACCCAAGCCAAAAACATTCAGTACTTC. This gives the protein CTQAKNIQYF.

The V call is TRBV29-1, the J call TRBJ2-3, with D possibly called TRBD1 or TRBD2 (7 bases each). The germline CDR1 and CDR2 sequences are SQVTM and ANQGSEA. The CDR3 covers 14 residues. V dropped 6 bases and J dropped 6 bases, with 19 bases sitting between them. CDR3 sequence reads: CSVRPGTAGDTQYF. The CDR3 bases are TGCAGCGTCAGACCTGGGACAGCGGGGGATACGCAGTATTTT.

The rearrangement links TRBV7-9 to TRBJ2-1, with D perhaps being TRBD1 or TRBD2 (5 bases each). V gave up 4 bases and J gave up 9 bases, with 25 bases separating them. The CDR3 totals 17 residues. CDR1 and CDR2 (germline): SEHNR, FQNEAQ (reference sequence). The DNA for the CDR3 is TGTGCCAGCAGCTCCGACCCGGGACGTGCACCTTCATTTGAGCAGTTCTTC. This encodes CASSSDPGRAPSFEQFF.

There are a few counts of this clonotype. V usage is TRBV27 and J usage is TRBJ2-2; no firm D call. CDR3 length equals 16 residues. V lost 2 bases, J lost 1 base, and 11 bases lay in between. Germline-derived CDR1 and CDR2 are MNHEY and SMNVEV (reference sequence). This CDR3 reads CASSLVLQRNTGELFF. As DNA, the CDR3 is TGTGCCAGCAGTTTAGTGCTCCAGAGGAACACCGGGGAGCTGTTTTTT.

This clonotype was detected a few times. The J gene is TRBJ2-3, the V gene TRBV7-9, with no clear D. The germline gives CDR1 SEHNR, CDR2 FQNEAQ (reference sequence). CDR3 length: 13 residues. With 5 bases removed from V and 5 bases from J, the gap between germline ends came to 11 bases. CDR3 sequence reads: CASSPQARDTQYF. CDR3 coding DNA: TGTGCCAGCAGCCCCCAAGCCCGAGATACGCAGTATTTT.

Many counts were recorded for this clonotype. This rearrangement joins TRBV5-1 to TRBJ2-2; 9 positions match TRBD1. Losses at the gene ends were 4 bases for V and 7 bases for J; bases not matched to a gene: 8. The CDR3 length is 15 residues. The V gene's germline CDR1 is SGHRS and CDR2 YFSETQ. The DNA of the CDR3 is TGCGCCAGCAGCGTGGGACAGGGAGGGATCGGGGAGCTGTTTTTT. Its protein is CASSVGQGGIGELFF.

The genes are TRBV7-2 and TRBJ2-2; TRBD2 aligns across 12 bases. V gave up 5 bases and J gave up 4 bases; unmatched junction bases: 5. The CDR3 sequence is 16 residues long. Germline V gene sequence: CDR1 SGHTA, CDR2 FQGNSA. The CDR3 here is CASSLRLAGATGELFF. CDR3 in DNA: TGTGCCAGCAGCCTTCGACTAGCGGGGGCCACCGGGGAGCTGTTTTTT.

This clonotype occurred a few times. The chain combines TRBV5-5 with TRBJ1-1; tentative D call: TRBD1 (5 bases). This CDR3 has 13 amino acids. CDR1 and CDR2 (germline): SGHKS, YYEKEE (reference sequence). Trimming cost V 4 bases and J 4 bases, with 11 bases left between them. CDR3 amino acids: CASSPSGGTEAFF. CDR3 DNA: TGTGCCAGCAGCCCGTCGGGGGGCACTGAAGCTTTCTTT.

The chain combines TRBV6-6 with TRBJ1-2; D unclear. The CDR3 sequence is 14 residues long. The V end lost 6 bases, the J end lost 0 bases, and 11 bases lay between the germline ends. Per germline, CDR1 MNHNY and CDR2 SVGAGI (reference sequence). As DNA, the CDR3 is TGTGCCAGCAGCCTGGCCCTCGCTAACTATGGCTACACCTTC. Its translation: CASSLALANYGYTF.

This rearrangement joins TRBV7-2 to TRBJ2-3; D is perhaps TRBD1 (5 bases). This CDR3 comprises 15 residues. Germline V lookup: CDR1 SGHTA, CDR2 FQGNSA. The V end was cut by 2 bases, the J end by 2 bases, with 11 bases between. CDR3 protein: CASSLRSGFTDTQYF. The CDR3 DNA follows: TGTGCCAGCAGCTTAAGATCAGGGTTCACAGATACGCAGTATTTT.

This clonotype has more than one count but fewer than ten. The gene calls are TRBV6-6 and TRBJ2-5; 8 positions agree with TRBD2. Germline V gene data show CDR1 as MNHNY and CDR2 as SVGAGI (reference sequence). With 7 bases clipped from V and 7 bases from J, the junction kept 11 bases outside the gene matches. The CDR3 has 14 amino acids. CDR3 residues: CASTGSGGEGTQYF. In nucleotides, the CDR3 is TGTGCCAGCACTGGCAGCGGGGGCGAAGGGACCCAGTACTTC.

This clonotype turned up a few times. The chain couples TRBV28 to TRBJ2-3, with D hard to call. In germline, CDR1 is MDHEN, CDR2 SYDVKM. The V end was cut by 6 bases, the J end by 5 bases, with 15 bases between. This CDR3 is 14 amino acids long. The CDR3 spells CASSHRPQRDTQYF. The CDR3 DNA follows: TGTGCCAGCAGCCACCGACCCCAGAGAGATACGCAGTATTTT.

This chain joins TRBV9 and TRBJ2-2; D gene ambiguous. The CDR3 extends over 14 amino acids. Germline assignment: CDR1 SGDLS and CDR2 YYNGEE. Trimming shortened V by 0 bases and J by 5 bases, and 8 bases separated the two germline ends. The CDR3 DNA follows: TGTGCCAGCAGCGTAGGGCAGAGGACCGGGGAGCTGTTTTTT. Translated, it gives CASSVGQRTGELFF.

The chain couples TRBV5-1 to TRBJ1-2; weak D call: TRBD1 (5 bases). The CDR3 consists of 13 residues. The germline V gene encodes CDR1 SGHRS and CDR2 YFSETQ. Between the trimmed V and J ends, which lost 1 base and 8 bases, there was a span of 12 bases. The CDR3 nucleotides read TGCGCCAGCAGCTTGCTCGAGAGGGGAGGCTACACCTTC. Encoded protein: CASSLLERGGYTF.

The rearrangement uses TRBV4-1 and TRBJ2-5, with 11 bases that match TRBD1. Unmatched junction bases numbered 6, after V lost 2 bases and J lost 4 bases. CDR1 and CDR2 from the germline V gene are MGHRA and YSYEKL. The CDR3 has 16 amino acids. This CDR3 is CASSQPGQGVAETQYF. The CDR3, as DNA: TGCGCCAGCAGCCAACCGGGACAGGGGGTTGCAGAGACCCAGTACTTC.

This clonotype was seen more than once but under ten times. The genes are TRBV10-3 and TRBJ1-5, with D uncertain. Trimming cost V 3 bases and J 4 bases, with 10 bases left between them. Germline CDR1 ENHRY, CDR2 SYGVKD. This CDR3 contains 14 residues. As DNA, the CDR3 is TGTGCCATCAGTGAATTACCGGGAAATCAGCCCCAGCATTTT. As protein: CAISELPGNQPQHF.

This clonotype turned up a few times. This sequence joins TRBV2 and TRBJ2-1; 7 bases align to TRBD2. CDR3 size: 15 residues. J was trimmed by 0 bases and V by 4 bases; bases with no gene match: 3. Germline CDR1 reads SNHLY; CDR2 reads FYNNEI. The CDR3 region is CASSAGGNSYNEQFF. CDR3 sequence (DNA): TGTGCCAGCAGTGCGGGGGGAAACTCCTACAATGAGCAGTTCTTC.

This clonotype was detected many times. The CDR3 DNA is TGCAGCGTTGTGCTAGCGGCTAGCTCCTACAATGAGCAGTTCTTC. It is translated as CSVVLAASSYNEQFF. The V gene is TRBV29-1, the J gene TRBJ2-1; TRBD2 aligns across 7 bases. V gave up 4 bases and J gave up 0 bases; unmatched junction bases: 6. The length of the CDR3 is 15 residues. CDR1 and CDR2 from the germline V gene are SQVTM and ANQGSEA.

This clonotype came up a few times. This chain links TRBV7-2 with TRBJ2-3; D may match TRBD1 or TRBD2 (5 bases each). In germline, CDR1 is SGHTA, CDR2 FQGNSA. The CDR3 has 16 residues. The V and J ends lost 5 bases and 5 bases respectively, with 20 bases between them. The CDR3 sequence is CASSVYFGDELDTQYF. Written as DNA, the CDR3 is TGTGCCAGCAGCGTGTACTTCGGGGACGAATTAGATACGCAGTATTTT.

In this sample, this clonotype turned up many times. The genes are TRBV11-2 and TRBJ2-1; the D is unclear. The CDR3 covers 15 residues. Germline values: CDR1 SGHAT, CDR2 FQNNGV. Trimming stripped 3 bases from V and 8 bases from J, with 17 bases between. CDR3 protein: CASSFSKHGLDEQFF. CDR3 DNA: TGTGCCAGCAGCTTCAGTAAACACGGGTTGGATGAGCAGTTCTTC.

In DNA form, the CDR3 reads TGTGCCAGCAGGATCCCGGGCAGGGATGAAAAACTGTTTTTT. Protein sequence: CASRIPGRDEKLFF. The genes are TRBV2 and TRBJ1-4; D may be TRBD1 (5 bases). Trimming removed 6 bases at V and 6 bases at J, with 14 bases between. In germline, CDR1 is SNHLY, CDR2 FYNNEI. This CDR3 is built from 14 residues.

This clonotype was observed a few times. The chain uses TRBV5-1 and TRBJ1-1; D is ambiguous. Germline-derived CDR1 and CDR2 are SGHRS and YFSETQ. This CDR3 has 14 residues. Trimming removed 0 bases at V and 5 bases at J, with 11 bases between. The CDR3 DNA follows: TGCGCCAGCAGCTTGGCCGCCGGGAAGACTGAAGCTTTCTTT. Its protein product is CASSLAAGKTEAFF.

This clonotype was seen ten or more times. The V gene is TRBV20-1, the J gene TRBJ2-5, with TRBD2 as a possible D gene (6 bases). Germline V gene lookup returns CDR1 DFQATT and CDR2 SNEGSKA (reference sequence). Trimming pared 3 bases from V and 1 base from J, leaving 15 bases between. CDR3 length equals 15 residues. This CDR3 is CSASPGVGGQETQYF. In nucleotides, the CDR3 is TGCAGTGCTAGTCCGGGGGTGGGAGGCCAAGAGACCCAGTACTTC.

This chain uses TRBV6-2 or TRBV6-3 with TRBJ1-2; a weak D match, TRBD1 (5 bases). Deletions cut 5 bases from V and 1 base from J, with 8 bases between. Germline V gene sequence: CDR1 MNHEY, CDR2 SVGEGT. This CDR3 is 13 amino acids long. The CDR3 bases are TGTGCCAGCAGTGCGGGGGGTAACTATGGCTACACCTTC. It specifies CASSAGGNYGYTF.

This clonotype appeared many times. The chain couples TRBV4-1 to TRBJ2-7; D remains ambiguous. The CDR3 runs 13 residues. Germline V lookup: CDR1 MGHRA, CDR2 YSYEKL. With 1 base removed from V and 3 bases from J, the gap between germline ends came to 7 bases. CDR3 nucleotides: TGCGCCAGCAGCCAAGGAGGCAGCTACGAGCAGTACTTC. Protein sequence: CASSQGGSYEQYF.